These 11 T cell receptor beta chains came from one sample sequenced in a study of CD8+CD57+ T cells in acquired aplastic anemia (dated by TCRdb to 2017 to 2018). Flow cytometry had shown CD8+CD57+ cell expansion in the patients selected for sequencing. Reads for this sample came from an Illumina HiSeq 2000. TCR beta VDJ combination and CDR3 sequence profiling used genomic DNA as the template. TCRdb reran the public reads through fastp at Q25 and MiXCR, keeping productive beta chains. When rows share a CDR3 protein, they turn into one entry using the most common DNA and genes. This sample is represented by about 180,000 distinct CDR3 sequences; less than 60% of them were singletons. The top ten clonotypes cover about 1.8% of the sample. Sequenced material: sorted CD4+, CD8+, or CD8+CD57+ T cells (not recorded which) from PBMCs. The receptors here all came from a human donor with aplastic anemia.

The gene calls are TRBV10-3 and TRBJ2-1; 11 nucleotides agree with TRBD2. V dropped 1 base and J dropped 5; count of bases not matched to a gene: 4. The CDR3 runs 16 residues. CDR1 is ENHRY and CDR2 is SYGVKD in the germline V gene. CDR3 coding DNA: TGTGCCATCAGTGAGTATCAGACTAGCGGGAACAATGAGCAGTTCTTC. It codes for CAISEYQTSGNNEQFF.

The chain joins TRBV5-6 to TRBJ2-1; D is tentatively TRBD1 or TRBD2 (5 bases each). The CDR3 extends over 14 amino acids. CDR1 and CDR2 from the germline V gene are SGHDT and YYEEEE. V was cut by 5 bases and J by 4 bases, with 13 bases left in between. CDR3 protein: CASSFGTPYNEQFF. As DNA, the CDR3 is TGTGCCAGCAGTTTCGGGACCCCTTACAATGAGCAGTTCTTC.

The chain has TRBV24-1 and TRBJ2-1; maybe TRBD2 (5 bases). Germline CDR1 reads KGHDR; CDR2 reads SFDVKD. Trimming stripped 4 bases from V and 8 bases from J, with 17 bases between. The CDR3 runs to 15 residues. CDR3 residues: CATSDRLEAIDEQFF. In nucleotides, the CDR3 is TGTGCCACCAGTGACCGACTGGAGGCTATCGATGAGCAGTTCTTC.

In regard to this clonotype: Possible read error: a much larger clone is one base away. The V gene is TRBV10-3, the J gene TRBJ1-1; 9 bases line up with TRBD1. The CDR3 consists of 15 residues. Germline V gene data show CDR1 as ENHRY and CDR2 as SYGVKD. Here the CDR3 reads CAVSEAGQGKTEAFF. The CDR3 DNA sequence: TGTGCCGTCAGTGAGGCGGGACAGGGTAAAACTGAAGCTTTCTTT.

CDR3: CASSFGTDNNYGYTF. CDR3 sequence (DNA): TGTGCCAGCAGCTTCGGGACGGATAATAACTATGGCTACACCTTC. This chain uses TRBV11-3 with TRBJ1-2; TRBD1 might be the D (5 bases). This CDR3 is built from 15 residues. Looked up from germline, CDR1 is SGHNT and CDR2 is YENEEA. V was cut by 3 bases and J by 1 base, with 12 bases left in between.

This clonotype was detected ten times or more. The J gene is TRBJ1-5, the V gene TRBV20-1; D is possibly TRBD1 (6 bases). Trimming took 6 bases from V and 0 from J, leaving 18 bases between them. The CDR3 length is 16 residues. Germline values: CDR1 DFQATT, CDR2 SNEGSKA (reference sequence). CDR3 sequence reads: CSARRDTEYSNQPQHF. The CDR3 nucleotides read TGCAGTGCCAGAAGGGACACTGAATATAGCAATCAGCCCCAGCATTTT.

J is TRBJ1-6 and V is TRBV20-1; D not certain. V was trimmed by 1 base and J by 3 bases, leaving 10 bases between them. Germline CDR1 and CDR2: DFQATT and SNEGSKA (reference sequence). The CDR3 runs 15 residues. In DNA, the CDR3 is TGCAGTGCTAGAGTCGGTGGGGACTATAATTCACCCCTCCACTTT. Its protein is CSARVGGDYNSPLHF.

This clonotype has more than one count but fewer than ten. This chain connects TRBV3-1 to TRBJ1-5; no clear D gene. Per germline, CDR1 LGHDT and CDR2 YNNKEL (reference sequence). V lost 2 bases and J lost 6, with 11 bases in between. The CDR3 is made up of 14 amino acids. Written as DNA, the CDR3 is TGTGCCAGCAGCCAATTTGTATCCGGTCAGCCCCAGCATTTT. Translated: CASSQFVSGQPQHF.

This clonotype was recorded at least ten times. The chain links TRBV19 to TRBJ2-2; D might be TRBD1 (6 bases). CDR1 LNHDA and CDR2 SQIVND come from the germline V gene (reference sequence). The CDR3 is 15 residues long. Deletions cut 10 bases from V and 0 bases from J, with 15 bases between. This chain's CDR3 is CANTKDSPNTGELFF. Here the CDR3 DNA reads TGTGCCAACACAAAGGACAGTCCGAACACCGGGGAGCTGTTTTTT.

The V call is TRBV20-1, the J call TRBJ1-1, with a tentative D call TRBD1 (5 bases). The CDR3 contains 15 residues. Per the germline V gene, CDR1 is DFQATT and CDR2 is SNEGSKA (reference sequence). Deletions cut 4 bases from V and 7 bases from J, with 22 bases between. The CDR3 reads CSATQCTGGSSEAFF. CDR3 bases: TGCAGTGCTACGCAATGCACCGGGGGAAGTAGTGAAGCTTTCTTT.

This clonotype was seen repeatedly, ten times or more. In DNA form, the CDR3 reads TGTGCCAGCAGTTACTCGAGGGGCGGGGAGACCCAGTACTTC. Translated: CASSYSRGGETQYF. The chain links TRBV6-6 to TRBJ2-5, with D possibly being TRBD1 or TRBD2 (5 bases each). V gave up 0 bases and J gave up 5 bases, with 10 bases separating them. This CDR3 is built from 14 residues. Germline CDR1 and CDR2: MNHNY and SVGAGI (reference sequence).